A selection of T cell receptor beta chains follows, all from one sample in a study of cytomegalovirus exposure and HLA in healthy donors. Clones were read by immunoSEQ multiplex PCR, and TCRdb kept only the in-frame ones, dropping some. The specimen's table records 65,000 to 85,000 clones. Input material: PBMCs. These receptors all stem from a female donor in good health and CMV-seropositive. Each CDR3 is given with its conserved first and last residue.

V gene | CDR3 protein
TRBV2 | CASRYRTGGSGGAYEQYF
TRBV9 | CASSATQETQYF
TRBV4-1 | CASSYDGGSNTGELFF
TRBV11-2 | CASSLIRGGEQFF
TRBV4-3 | CASSQDGPQSPLYGYTF
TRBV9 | CASSVGQGTDTQYF
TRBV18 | CASSPSASQETQYF
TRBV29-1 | CSVDPSGTGYGYTF
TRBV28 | CASSRGGDNQPQHF
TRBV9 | CASSAQTGQGYGYTF
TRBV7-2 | CASSPERAGAGANVLTF
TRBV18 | CASSPTGGGTEAFF
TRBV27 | CASSLGQTYEQYF
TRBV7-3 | CASSYTLTEDEQFF
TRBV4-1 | CASSQQRNQPQHF
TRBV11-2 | CASRGLGEKLFF
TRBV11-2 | CASSSPAGRYYGYTF
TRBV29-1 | CSVGEINYGYTF
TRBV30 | CAWNPKGITNYGYTF
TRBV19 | CASSGRTSGGTGELFF
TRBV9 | CASRDSSGNTIYF
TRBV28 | CASSLSLMNTEAFF
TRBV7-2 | CASSPGPANIQYF
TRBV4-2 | CASSPGQLYGYTF
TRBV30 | CAWTTASYEQYF
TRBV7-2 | CASSPNLAGITDTQYF
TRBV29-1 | CSTDWGNEQYF
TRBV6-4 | CASSDSAPGGGARDTQYF
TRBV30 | CAWSLATGEHTEAFF
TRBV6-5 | CASRTTAAEQYF
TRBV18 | CASSPPTGTEQFF
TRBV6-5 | CASSYGQGLNTEAFF
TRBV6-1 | CASRTGLQNTEAFF
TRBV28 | CASSVPTGLSNEQFF
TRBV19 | CATHPTGAAYEQYF
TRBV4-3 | CASSLHSSGGSGNTIYF
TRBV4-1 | CASSLSLPLRGYGYTF
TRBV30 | CAWGQRFNEQFF
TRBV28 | CASRESGDYTDTQYF
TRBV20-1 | CSMLAANEQFF
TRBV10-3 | CATVPGTGYDYGYTF
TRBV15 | CATSSWTGVVDEQYF
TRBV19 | CASSLLGTAGNTIYF